The clone carrying this TCR beta chain was observed a single time. The data were taken from a study of blood T cell repertoires in COVID-19. The wider study: Sample material is recorded as cDNA or gDNA derived from T cells, B-cell-depleted T cells, or PBMCs.

The V end lost 4 bases, the J end lost 0 bases, and 10 bases lay between the germline ends. CDR1 is MNHEY and CDR2 is SVGAGI in the germline V gene. This CDR3 has 15 amino acids. Profiling relied on immunoSEQ multiplex PCR, and the TCRdb table lists in-frame clones only, not all of them. This table holds some 150,000 clones, roughly 80% found once. The chain joins TRBV6-5 to TRBJ1-5; weak D call: TRBD1 (6 bases). The origin of this receptor is an older woman with acute or convalescent COVID-19. The sample was peripheral blood. CDR3 sequence reads: CASSSRGYSNQPQHF. The CDR3 DNA reads TGTGCCAGCAGTTCCAGGGGTTATAGCAATCAGCCCCAGCATTTT.